The next 22 T cell receptor beta chains were all read from a single sample in a study of shared clonotypes between healthy human individuals. TCRdb keeps only in-frame clones here, not all; method: immunoSEQ multiplex PCR. This table holds over 2 million clones, about 90% found once. The material sequenced was naive CD4+ T cells from PBMCs. Subset defined: CD45RA+ positively selected. The receptor set was obtained from a man aged 18 to 29 in good health. Some clones in this sample may be carry-over from other donors' samples.

The sample holds a few counts of this clone. Different DNA sequences within this sample yield the same CDR3. V usage is TRBV2 and J usage is TRBJ1-1; D is perhaps TRBD1 (6 bases). The CDR3 consists of 13 residues. The V gene lost 6 bases and the J gene lost 3 bases, with 11 bases spanning the gap. The germline V gene encodes CDR1 SNHLY and CDR2 FYNNEI. The CDR3 sequence is CASSLAGDTEAFF. CDR3 coding DNA: TGTGCCAGCAGCCTGGCAGGGGACACTGAAGCTTTCTTT.

This chain uses TRBV9 with TRBJ2-5, with a weak D call TRBD2 (6 bases). V gave up 5 bases and J gave up 1 base, with 12 bases separating them. CDR1 and CDR2 (germline): SGDLS, YYNGEE. This CDR3 has 14 residues. The CDR3 DNA reads as TGTGCCAGCAGTGGACGGGGAGGCCAAGAGACCCAGTACTTC. Amino acids: CASSGRGGQETQYF.

J is TRBJ2-1 and V is TRBV5-4; either TRBD1 or TRBD2 may fit D (7 bases each). The CDR3 is made up of 15 amino acids. V was shortened by 1 base and J by 7 bases, with 15 bases between the two germline ends. The V gene's germline CDR1 is SGHNT and CDR2 YYREEE (reference sequence). The CDR3 nucleotides read TGTGCCAGCAGCTTGTTCGACAGGGAGGGGAATGAGCAGTTCTTC. Protein: CASSLFDREGNEQFF.

Worth noting for this clone: This CDR3 is also generated by other DNA sequences in the sample. This chain joins TRBV6-6 and TRBJ2-7, with D unresolved. Germline V gene sequence: CDR1 MNHNY, CDR2 SVGAGI (reference sequence). The CDR3 spans 12 residues. V gave up 2 bases and J gave up 2 bases, with 4 bases separating them. CDR3 DNA sequence: TGTGCCAGCAGTTACGGCACCTACGAGCAGTACTTC. This sequence encodes CASSYGTYEQYF.

The rearrangement joins TRBV18 to TRBJ2-1; D remains unclear. Germline lookup yields CDR1 KGHSH and CDR2 LQKENI. This CDR3 comprises 13 residues. V lost 2 bases and J lost 8, with 10 bases in between. The CDR3 coding sequence is TGTGCCAGCTCACCAATGAAGTTCGATGAGCAGTTCTTC. Its protein is CASSPMKFDEQFF. The variable domain in full, completed from reference TRBV18 and TRBJ2-1, reads NAGVMQNPRHLVRRRGQEARLRCSPMKGHSHVYWYRQLPEEGLKFMVYLQKENIIDESGMPKERFSAEFPKEGPSILRIQQVVRGDSAAYFCASSPMKFDEQFFGPGTRLTVL.

This rearrangement joins TRBV6-6 to TRBJ2-3; the D gene is possibly TRBD1 (5 bases). Germline V gene lookup returns CDR1 MNHNY and CDR2 SVGAGI (reference sequence). Trimming stripped 0 bases from V and 9 bases from J, with 10 bases between. The CDR3 is 13 residues long. CDR3 nucleotide sequence: TGTGCCAGCAGTTACTCGCAGGGCTCAACGCAGTATTTT. It translates to CASSYSQGSTQYF.

This chain uses TRBV30 with TRBJ1-6; no definite D call. Germline-derived CDR1 and CDR2 are GTSNPN and SVGIG (reference sequence). Trimming removed 5 bases from V and 5 bases from J, with 7 bases in between. The CDR3 spans 12 residues. CDR3 region: CAWAADNSPLHF. The CDR3 coding sequence is TGTGCCTGGGCCGCGGATAATTCACCCCTCCACTTT.

The V call is TRBV4-1, the J call TRBJ1-3; D gene ambiguous. This CDR3 region has 15 residues. Germline CDR1 is MGHRA and CDR2 is YSYEKL. Trimming cost V 5 bases and J 7 bases, with 18 bases left between them. The CDR3 region has the DNA TGCGCCAGCAGCTACCTGTCAAAGAGTTCGAACACCATATATTTT. Translated, it gives CASSYLSKSSNTIYF.

As to this clone: The identical CDR3 is also encoded by other nucleotide sequences in the sample. The rearrangement joins TRBV11-3 to TRBJ2-2; D unresolved. V gave up 1 base and J gave up 5 bases, with 5 bases separating them. The CDR3 has 13 residues. The V gene's germline CDR1 is SGHNT and CDR2 YENEEA. Here the CDR3 reads CASSLGATGELFF. DNA for the CDR3: TGTGCCAGCAGCTTAGGGGCGACCGGGGAGCTGTTTTTT. The variable domain in full, completed from reference TRBV11-3 and TRBJ2-2, reads EAGVVQSPRYKIIEKKQPVAFWCNPISGHNTLYWYLQNLGQGPELLIRYENEEAVDDSQLPKDRFSAERLKGVDSTLKIQPAELGDSAVYLCASSLGATGELFFGEGSRLTVL.

The sample holds a few counts of this clone. V gene TRBV20-1 combines with J gene TRBJ1-1; D gene uncertain. Trimming took off 7 bases at V and 2 bases at J, with 8 bases between the two ends. Germline CDR1 and CDR2: DFQATT and SNEGSKA (reference sequence). The CDR3 is made up of 11 amino acids. The CDR3 loop is CSVWLNTEAFF. The CDR3 bases are TGCAGTGTGTGGCTAAACACTGAAGCTTTCTTT.

This clone was counted once. The chain recombines TRBV7-9 with TRBJ2-7; D remains ambiguous. This CDR3 comprises 13 residues. Trimming removed 3 bases from V and 3 bases from J, with 9 bases in between. From germline, CDR1 is SEHNR and CDR2 FQNEAQ (reference sequence). CDR3 amino acids: CASSFNLDYEQYF. The CDR3 DNA reads TGTGCCAGCAGCTTTAACTTGGACTACGAGCAGTACTTC.

The chain carries TRBV19 and TRBJ2-7; 9 nucleotides line up with TRBD1. The CDR3 is made up of 16 amino acids. V was pared by 4 bases and J by 3 bases, with 10 bases of the junction left unmatched. Germline lookup yields CDR1 LNHDA and CDR2 SQIVND (reference sequence). DNA of the CDR3: TGTGCCAGTAGTAAACGAACAGGGGGCTACGTCTACGAGCAGTACTTC. Its translation: CASSKRTGGYVYEQYF.

V and J are TRBV18 and TRBJ2-5; no clear D. Trimming took 3 bases from V and 3 from J, leaving 8 bases between them. This CDR3 spans 13 amino acids. In germline, CDR1 is KGHSH, CDR2 LQKENI. DNA of the CDR3: TGTGCCAGCTCACCCAACATCGAAGAGACCCAGTACTTC. It codes for CASSPNIEETQYF. The full variable domain, its missing parts supplied by reference TRBV18 and TRBJ2-5, is NAGVMQNPRHLVRRRGQEARLRCSPMKGHSHVYWYRQLPEEGLKFMVYLQKENIIDESGMPKERFSAEFPKEGPSILRIQQVVRGDSAAYFCASSPNIEETQYFGPGTRLLVL.

This sequence joins TRBV5-1 and TRBJ2-3; the D gene is possibly TRBD1 (6 bases). Germline CDR1 SGHRS, CDR2 YFSETQ. V lost 2 bases, J lost 2 bases, and 18 bases lay in between. There are 17 residues in the CDR3. This chain's CDR3 is CASSFRDTDSYTDTQYF. CDR3 sequence (DNA): TGCGCCAGCAGCTTCCGGGACACAGATTCATACACAGATACGCAGTATTTT.

This clone was seen only a few times. The chain uses TRBV10-3 and TRBJ2-2; 8 bases align to TRBD1. V gave up 7 bases and J gave up 3 bases; unmatched junction bases: 7. This CDR3 comprises 15 residues. Germline V lookup: CDR1 ENHRY, CDR2 SYGVKD. As DNA, the CDR3 is TGTGCCATCAAGACAGGGGTCGGGGACACCGGGGAGCTGTTTTTT. This encodes CAIKTGVGDTGELFF.

The V and J genes are TRBV7-2 and TRBJ2-1; tentative D call: TRBD1 (6 bases). Germline CDR1 reads SGHTA; CDR2 reads FQGNSA. The V end was cut by 5 bases, the J end by 6 bases, with 14 bases between. CDR3 length: 14 amino acids. The DNA of the CDR3 is TGTGCCAGCAGCCTACTAAACAGGGCCAATGAGCAGTTCTTC. It yields the protein CASSLLNRANEQFF. Full variable domain (outside the CDR3, taken from reference TRBV7-2 and TRBJ2-1): GAGVSQSPSNKVTEKGKDVELRCDPISGHTALYWYRQSLGQGLEFLIYFQGNSAPDKSGLPSDRFSAERTGGSVSTLTIQRTQQEDSAVYLCASSLLNRANEQFFGPGTRLTVL.

The chain has TRBV6-5 and TRBJ2-7; TRBD1 matches at 10 bases. This CDR3 comprises 15 residues. The J segment lost 4 bases and the V segment lost 6 bases, leaving 9 bases of the junction unmatched. Germline V gene data show CDR1 as MNHEY and CDR2 as SVGAGI. For the CDR3, the DNA is TGTGCCAGCAGACGCGGCCGGGACAGGGGTTACGAGCAGTACTTC. This sequence encodes CASRRGRDRGYEQYF.

Concerning this clone: Other DNA sequences of this sample code for an identical CDR3. The chain links TRBV28 to TRBJ2-5; 7 positions match TRBD2. Germline V lookup: CDR1 MDHEN, CDR2 SYDVKM. The CDR3 spans 12 residues. Unmatched junction bases numbered 0, after V lost 4 bases and J lost 4 bases. CDR3 region: CASSSGGETQYF. CDR3 sequence (DNA): TGTGCCAGCAGTTCGGGGGGAGAGACCCAGTACTTC. Filled out from reference TRBV28 and TRBJ2-5, the complete variable domain reads DVKVTQSSRYLVKRTGEKVFLECVQDMDHENMFWYRQDPGLGLRLIYFSYDVKMKEKGDIPEGYSVSREKKERFSLILESASTNQTSMYLCASSSGGETQYFGPGTRLLVL.

This rearrangement joins TRBV6-5 to TRBJ2-7; 9 bases agree with TRBD2. After removal of 3 bases from V and 4 bases from J, the junction contained 4 bases not matched to a gene. The CDR3 spans 14 residues. Germline V gene data show CDR1 as MNHEY and CDR2 as SVGAGI. Here the CDR3 DNA reads TGTGCCAGCAGTTATCTAGCGGGGCCATACGAGCAGTACTTC. Translating it yields CASSYLAGPYEQYF.

This chain joins TRBV9 and TRBJ2-1, with 9 bases identical to TRBD1. Germline V CDR1 and CDR2: SGDLS, YYNGEE. The length of the CDR3 is 16 residues. V shed 0 bases and J 7 bases; nucleotides not matched to a gene: 8. The CDR3 here is CASSVAPGQGVNEQFF. CDR3 DNA sequence: TGTGCCAGCAGCGTAGCCCCGGGACAGGGTGTTAATGAGCAGTTCTTC.

The V and J genes are TRBV5-1 and TRBJ2-7; no clear D. This CDR3 region has 13 residues. CDR1 SGHRS and CDR2 YFSETQ come from the germline V gene. V lost 7 bases, J lost 0 bases, and 11 bases lay in between. CDR3 sequence: CASHPEDSYEQYF. The CDR3 DNA reads as TGCGCCAGCCACCCCGAAGACTCCTACGAGCAGTACTTC.

The table lists this clone with a few counts. The V and J genes are TRBV6-5 and TRBJ1-1, with a weak D call TRBD1 (5 bases). This CDR3 spans 14 amino acids. V was cut by 6 bases and J by 6 bases, with 17 bases left in between. Germline CDR1 is MNHEY and CDR2 is SVGAGI. CDR3 region: CASSLDHGTAEAFF. CDR3 coding DNA: TGTGCCAGCAGCCTAGACCACGGGACTGCTGAAGCTTTCTTT.